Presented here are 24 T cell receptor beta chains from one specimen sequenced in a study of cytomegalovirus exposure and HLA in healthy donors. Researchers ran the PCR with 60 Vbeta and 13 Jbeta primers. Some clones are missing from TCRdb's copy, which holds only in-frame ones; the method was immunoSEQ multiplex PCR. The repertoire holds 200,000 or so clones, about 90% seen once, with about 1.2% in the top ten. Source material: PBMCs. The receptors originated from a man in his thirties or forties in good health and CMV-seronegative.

The CDR3 sequence is CASSPRETLHEQYF. CDR3 sequence (DNA): TGTGCCAGCTCACCCCGGGAAACGTTACACGAGCAGTACTTC. The chain couples TRBV18 to TRBJ2-7; the D gene is possibly TRBD2 (5 bases). The CDR3 consists of 14 residues. The V gene's germline CDR1 is KGHSH and CDR2 LQKENI. V lost 3 bases and J 5 bases, leaving 14 bases between the germline ends.

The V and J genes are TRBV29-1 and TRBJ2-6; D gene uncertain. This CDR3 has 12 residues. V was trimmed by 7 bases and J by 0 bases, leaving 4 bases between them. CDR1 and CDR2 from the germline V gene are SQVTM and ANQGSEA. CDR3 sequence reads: CSAISGANVLTF. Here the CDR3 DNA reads TGCAGCGCTATCTCTGGGGCCAACGTCCTGACTTTC.

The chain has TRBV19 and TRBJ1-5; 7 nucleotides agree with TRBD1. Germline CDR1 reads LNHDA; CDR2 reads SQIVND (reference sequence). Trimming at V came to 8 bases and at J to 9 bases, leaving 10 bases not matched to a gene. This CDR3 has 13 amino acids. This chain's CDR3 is CASVPYRGGPQHF. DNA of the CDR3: TGTGCCAGTGTCCCATACAGGGGAGGGCCCCAGCATTTT.

DNA of the CDR3: TGCGCCAGCAGTTCCGGGGTCGACTATGGCTACACCTTC. Encoded protein: CASSSGVDYGYTF. V usage is TRBV10-1 and J usage is TRBJ1-2; D remains ambiguous. CDR1 and CDR2 from the germline V gene are WNHNN and SYGVQD (reference sequence). CDR3 size: 13 residues. The V gene lost 5 bases and the J gene lost 3 bases, with 10 bases spanning the gap.

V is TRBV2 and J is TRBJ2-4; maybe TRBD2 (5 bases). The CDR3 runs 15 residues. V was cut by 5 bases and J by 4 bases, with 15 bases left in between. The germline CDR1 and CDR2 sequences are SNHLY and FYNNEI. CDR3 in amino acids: CASSRGAGWKNIQYF. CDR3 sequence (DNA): TGTGCCAGCAGTCGGGGAGCCGGGTGGAAAAACATTCAGTACTTC.

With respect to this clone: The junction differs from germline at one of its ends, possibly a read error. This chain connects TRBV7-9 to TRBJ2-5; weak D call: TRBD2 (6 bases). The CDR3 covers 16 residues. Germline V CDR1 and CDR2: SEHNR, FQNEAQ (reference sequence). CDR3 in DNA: TGTTCCAGCAGCCCCATTTTAGGAGGGACCGGAGAGACCCAGTACTTC. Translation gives CSSSPILGGTGETQYF.

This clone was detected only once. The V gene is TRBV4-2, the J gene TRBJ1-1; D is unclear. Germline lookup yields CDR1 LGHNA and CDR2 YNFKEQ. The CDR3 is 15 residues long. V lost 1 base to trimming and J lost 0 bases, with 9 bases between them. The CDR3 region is CASSQGRNMNTEAFF. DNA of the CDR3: TGTGCCAGCAGCCAAGGGCGGAACATGAACACTGAAGCTTTCTTT.

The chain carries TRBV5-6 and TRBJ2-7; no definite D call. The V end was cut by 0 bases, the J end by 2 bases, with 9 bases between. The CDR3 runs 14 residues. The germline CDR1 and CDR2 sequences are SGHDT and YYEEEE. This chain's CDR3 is CASSLGRLAYEQYF. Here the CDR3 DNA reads TGTGCCAGCAGCTTGGGCAGGCTTGCCTACGAGCAGTACTTC.

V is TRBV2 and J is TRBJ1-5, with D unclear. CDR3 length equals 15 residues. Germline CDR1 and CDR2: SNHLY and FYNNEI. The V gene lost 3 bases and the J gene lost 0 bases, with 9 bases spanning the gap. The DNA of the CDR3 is TGTGCCAGCAGTGACGCGGGGTATAGCAATCAGCCCCAGCATTTT. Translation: CASSDAGYSNQPQHF.

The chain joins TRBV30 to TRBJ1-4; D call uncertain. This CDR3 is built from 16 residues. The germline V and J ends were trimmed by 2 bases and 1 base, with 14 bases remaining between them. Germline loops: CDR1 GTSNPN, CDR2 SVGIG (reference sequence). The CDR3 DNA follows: TGTGCCTGGAGTTACCTCGGGGAGGGAACTAATGAAAAACTGTTTTTT. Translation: CAWSYLGEGTNEKLFF.

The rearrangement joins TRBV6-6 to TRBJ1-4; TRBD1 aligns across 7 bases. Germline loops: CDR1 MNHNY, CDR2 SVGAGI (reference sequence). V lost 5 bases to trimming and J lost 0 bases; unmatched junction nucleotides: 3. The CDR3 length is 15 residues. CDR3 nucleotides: TGTGCCAGCAGTGGGACAGACGCAACTAATGAAAAACTGTTTTTT. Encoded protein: CASSGTDATNEKLFF.

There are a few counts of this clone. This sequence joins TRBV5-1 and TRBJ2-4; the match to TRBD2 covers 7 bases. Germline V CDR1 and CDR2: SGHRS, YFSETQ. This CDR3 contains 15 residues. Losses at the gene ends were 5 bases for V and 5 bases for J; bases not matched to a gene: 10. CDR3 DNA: TGCGCCAGCAGACCCGGACCGACTAGCCAAAACATTCAGTACTTC. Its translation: CASRPGPTSQNIQYF.

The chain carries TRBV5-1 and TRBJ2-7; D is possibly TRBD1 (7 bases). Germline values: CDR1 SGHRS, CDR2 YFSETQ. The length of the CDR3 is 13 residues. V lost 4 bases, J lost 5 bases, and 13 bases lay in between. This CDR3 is CASSVQGRHEQYF. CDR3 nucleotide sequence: TGCGCCAGCAGCGTACAGGGGAGGCACGAGCAGTACTTC.

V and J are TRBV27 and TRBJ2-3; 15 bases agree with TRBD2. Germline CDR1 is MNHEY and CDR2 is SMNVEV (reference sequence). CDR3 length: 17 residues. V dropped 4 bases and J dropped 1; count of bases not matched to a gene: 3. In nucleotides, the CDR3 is TGTGCCAGCAGTTCGGGACTAGCGGGGGGACGCACAGATACGCAGTATTTT. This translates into CASSSGLAGGRTDTQYF.

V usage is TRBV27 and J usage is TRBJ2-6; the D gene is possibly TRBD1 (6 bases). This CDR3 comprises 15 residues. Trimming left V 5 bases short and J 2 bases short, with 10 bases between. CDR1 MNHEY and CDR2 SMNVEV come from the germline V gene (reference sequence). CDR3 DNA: TGTGCCAGCAGTGGAGCAGGGGCTGGGGCCAACGTCCTGACTTTC. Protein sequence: CASSGAGAGANVLTF. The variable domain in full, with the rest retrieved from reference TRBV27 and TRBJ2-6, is EAQVTQNPRYLITVTGKKLTVTCSQNMNHEYMSWYRQDPGLGLRQIYYSMNVEVTDKGDVPEGYKVSRKEKRNFPLILESPSPNQTSLYFCASSGAGAGANVLTFGAGSRLTVL.

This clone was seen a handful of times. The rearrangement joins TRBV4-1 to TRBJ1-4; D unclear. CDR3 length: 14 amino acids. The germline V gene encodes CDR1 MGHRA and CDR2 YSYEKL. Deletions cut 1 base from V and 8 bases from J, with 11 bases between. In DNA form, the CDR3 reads TGCGCCAGCAGCCAAGGGAGGCGGGAAGAAAAACTGTTTTTT. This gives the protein CASSQGRREEKLFF.

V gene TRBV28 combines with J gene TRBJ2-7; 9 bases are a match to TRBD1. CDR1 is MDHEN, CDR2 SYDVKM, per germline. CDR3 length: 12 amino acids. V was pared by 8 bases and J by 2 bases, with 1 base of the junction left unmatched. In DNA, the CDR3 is TGTGCCAGCGGGACAGGGACCTACGAGCAGTACTTC. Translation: CASGTGTYEQYF.

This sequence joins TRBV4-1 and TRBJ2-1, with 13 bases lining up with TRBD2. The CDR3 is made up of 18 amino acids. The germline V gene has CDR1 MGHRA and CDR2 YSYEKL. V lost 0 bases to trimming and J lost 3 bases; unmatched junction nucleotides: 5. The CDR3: CASSQDETSGRFYNEQFF. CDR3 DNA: TGCGCCAGCAGCCAAGATGAGACTAGCGGGAGGTTCTACAATGAGCAGTTCTTC.

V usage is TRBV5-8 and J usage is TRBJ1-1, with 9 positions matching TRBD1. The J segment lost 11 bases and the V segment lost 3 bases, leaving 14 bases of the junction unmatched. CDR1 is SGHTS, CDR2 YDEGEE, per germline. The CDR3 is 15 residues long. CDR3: CASSSGQGRNRGAFF. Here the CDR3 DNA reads TGTGCCAGCAGCTCCGGACAGGGGAGGAATCGTGGGGCTTTCTTT.

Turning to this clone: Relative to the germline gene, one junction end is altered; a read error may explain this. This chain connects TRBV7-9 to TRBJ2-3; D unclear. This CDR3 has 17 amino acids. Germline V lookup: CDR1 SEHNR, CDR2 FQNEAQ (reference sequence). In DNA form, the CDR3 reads TGTTCCAGCAGCTTAGGGCCAACGGGTGCTAGCACAGATACGCAGTATTTT. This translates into CSSSLGPTGASTDTQYF.

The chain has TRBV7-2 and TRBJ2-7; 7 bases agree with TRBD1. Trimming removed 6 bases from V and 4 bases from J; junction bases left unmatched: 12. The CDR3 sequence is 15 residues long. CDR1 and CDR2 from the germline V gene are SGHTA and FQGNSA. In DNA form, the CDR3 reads TGTGCCAGCAGACAATCACCGGGACAGACTTACGAGCAGTACTTC. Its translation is CASRQSPGQTYEQYF.

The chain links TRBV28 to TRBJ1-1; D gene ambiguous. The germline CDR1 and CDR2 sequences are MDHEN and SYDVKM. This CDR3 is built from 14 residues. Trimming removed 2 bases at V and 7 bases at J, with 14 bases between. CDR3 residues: CASSLLIPVYEAFF. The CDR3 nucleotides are TGTGCCAGCAGTTTACTTATCCCCGTGTATGAAGCTTTCTTT. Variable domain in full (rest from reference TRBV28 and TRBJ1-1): DVKVTQSSRYLVKRTGEKVFLECVQDMDHENMFWYRQDPGLGLRLIYFSYDVKMKEKGDIPEGYSVSREKKERFSLILESASTNQTSMYLCASSLLIPVYEAFFGQGTRLTVV.

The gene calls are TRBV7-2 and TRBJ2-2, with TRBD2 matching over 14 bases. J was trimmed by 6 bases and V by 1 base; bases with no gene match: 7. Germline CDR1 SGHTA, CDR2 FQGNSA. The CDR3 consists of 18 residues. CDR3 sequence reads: CASSLGTSGRRYSGELFF. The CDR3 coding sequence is TGTGCCAGCAGCTTAGGGACTAGCGGGAGGAGGTACTCCGGGGAGCTGTTTTTT.

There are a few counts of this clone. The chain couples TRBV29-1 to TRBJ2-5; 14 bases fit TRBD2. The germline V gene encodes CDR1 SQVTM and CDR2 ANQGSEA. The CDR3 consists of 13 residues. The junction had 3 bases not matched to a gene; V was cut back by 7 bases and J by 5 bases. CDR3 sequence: CSGGTSGSETQYF. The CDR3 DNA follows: TGCAGCGGCGGGACTAGCGGGAGTGAGACCCAGTACTTC.